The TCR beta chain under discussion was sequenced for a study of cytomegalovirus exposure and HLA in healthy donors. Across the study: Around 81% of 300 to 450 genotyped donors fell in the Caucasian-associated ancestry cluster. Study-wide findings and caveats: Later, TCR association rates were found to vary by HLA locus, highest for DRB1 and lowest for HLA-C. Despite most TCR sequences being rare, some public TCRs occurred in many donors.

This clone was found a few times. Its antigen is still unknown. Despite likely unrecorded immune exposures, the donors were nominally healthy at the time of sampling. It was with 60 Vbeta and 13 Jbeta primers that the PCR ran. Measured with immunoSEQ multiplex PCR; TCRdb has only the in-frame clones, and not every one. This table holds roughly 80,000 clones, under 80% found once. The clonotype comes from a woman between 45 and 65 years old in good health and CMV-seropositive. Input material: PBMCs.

This chain's CDR3 is CASSLDRTMNTEAFF. The CDR3 nucleotides are TGCGCCAGCAGCTTGGACAGGACAATGAACACTGAAGCTTTCTTT. The V call is TRBV5-1, the J call TRBJ1-1; tentatively, D is TRBD1 (5 bases). With 0 bases removed from V and 0 bases from J, the gap between germline ends came to 9 bases. The CDR3 has 15 amino acids. Germline V gives CDR1 SGHRS, CDR2 YFSETQ.